These T cell receptor beta chains were read from a single sample in a study of T cells in Graves' hyperthyroidism and ophthalmopathy. TCRdb called the multiplex PCR reads again in MiXCR, with one record for every CDR3 protein. The sample consists of 550,000 to 600,000 distinct CDR3 sequences, 16% of them appearing once. Sequencing input: blood. Receptor source: a woman between 18 and 29 years old with Graves' hyperthyroidism. CDR3s include the opening cysteine and the closing phenylalanine or tryptophan. The D gene is left open where the match is weak. Not every row has a clone size; where given, it reads once, few, many or a size class.

J gene | V gene | CDR3 length | D gene | clone size | CDR3 protein | CDR3 DNA
TRBJ2-7 | TRBV7-2 | 15 | TRBD2 | many | CASSLTSGPNYEQYF | TGTGCCAGCAGCTTAACTAGCGGGCCTAACTACGAGCAGTACTTC
TRBJ2-7 | TRBV18 | 15 | TRBD1 | many | CASPRWDRVINEQYF | TGTGCCAGCCCCCGATGGGACAGGGTAATTAACGAGCAGTACTTC
TRBJ1-6 | TRBV5-1 | 14 | - | - | CASSLDRRPSPLHF | TGCGCCAGCAGCTTGGACAGACGTCCATCTCCCCTCCACTTT
TRBJ1-1 | TRBV6-2/TRBV6-3 | 14 | TRBD1 | - | CASRATGLNTGAFF | TGTGCCAGCAGAGCGACAGGGTTGAACACTGGAGCTTTCTTT
TRBJ2-2 | TRBV4-3 | 12 | - | once | CASSQNSGELFF | TGCGCCAGCAGCCAAAACAGCGGGGAGCTGTTTTTT
TRBJ2-2 | TRBV5-1 | 15 | - | few | CASTRGRGNTGELFF | TGCGCCAGCACCCGAGGGCGGGGGAACACCGGGGAGCTGTTTTTT
TRBJ2-2 | TRBV7-6 | 15 | TRBD2 | many | CASSLFGGSTGELFF | TGTGCCAGCAGCTTATTCGGGGGGTCCACCGGGGAGCTGTTTTTT
TRBJ2-3 | TRBV28 | 17 | TRBD1 | few | CASSFRRPRQGRDTQYF | TGTGCCAGCAGTTTTAGGCGACCGAGACAGGGAAGAGATACGCAGTATTTT
TRBJ2-7 | TRBV6-1 | 15 | - | many | CASSERGEGGYEQYF | TGTGCCAGCAGTGAAAGGGGAGAAGGGGGCTACGAGCAGTACTTC
TRBJ2-2 | TRBV28 | 13 | TRBD2 | many | CATLAAHTGELFF | TGTGCCACCCTAGCGGCACACACCGGGGAGCTGTTTTTT
TRBJ2-5 | TRBV20-1 | 21 | TRBD2 | - | CSARGSRDYGKLNQIQETQYF | TGCAGTGCTAGGGGCTCCCGGGACTATGGAAAACTCAACCAAATACAAGAGACCCAGTACTTC
TRBJ2-7 | TRBV20-1 | 11 | - | many | CSARDAYEQYF | TGCAGTGCTAGAGATGCCTACGAGCAGTACTTC
TRBJ2-7 | TRBV11-2 | 14 | - | - | CASSFAGRMYEQYF | TGTGCCAGCAGCTTTGCGGGGCGAATGTACGAGCAGTACTTC
TRBJ2-1 | TRBV7-2 | 13 | TRBD2 | - | CASSLDRAGPQFF | TGTGCCAGCAGCTTAGACCGAGCGGGGCCGCAGTTCTTC
TRBJ1-1 | TRBV19 | 14 | TRBD1 | - | CASSETTGGTEAFF | TGTGCCAGTAGTGAAACGACAGGGGGGACTGAAGCTTTCTTT
TRBJ2-5 | TRBV20-1 | 16 | - | - | CSARDPWTATAETQYF | TGCAGTGCTAGAGACCCTTGGACTGCGACGGCGGAGACCCAGTACTTC
TRBJ1-1 | TRBV6-2/TRBV6-3 | 15 | - | many | CASSPMWVTGSEAFF | TGTGCCAGCAGCCCCATGTGGGTGACGGGTTCTGAAGCTTTCTTT
TRBJ1-2 | TRBV15 | 14 | - | - | CATSRDSSNYGYTF | TGTGCCACCAGCAGAGATAGTAGCAACTATGGCTACACCTTC
TRBJ2-7 | TRBV12-3/TRBV12-4 | 13 | TRBD2 | many | CASSLAGVGEQYF | TGTGCCAGCAGCCTAGCGGGAGTCGGCGAGCAGTACTTC
TRBJ2-5 | TRBV10-3 | 15 | TRBD1 | - | CAISESRGGGETQYF | TGTGCCATCAGTGAGTCCAGAGGGGGCGGAGAGACCCAGTACTTC
TRBJ1-4 | TRBV29-1 | 13 | TRBD1 | - | CSVEQGEDEKLFF | TGCAGCGTTGAACAGGGGGAGGACGAAAAACTGTTTTTT
TRBJ2-7 | TRBV28 | 15 | - | - | CASSGPGTRNYEQYF | TGTGCCAGCAGTGGCCCCGGGACACGAAACTACGAGCAGTACTTC
TRBJ1-5 | TRBV6-8 | 14 | - | many | CASSSGGGRQPQHF | TGTGCCAGCAGCAGCGGGGGGGGGCGGCAGCCCCAGCATTTT
TRBJ2-3 | TRBV4-1 | 14 | - | - | CASSLSRAADTQYF | TGCGCCAGCAGCCTCAGCAGGGCGGCAGATACGCAGTATTTT
TRBJ1-1 | TRBV11-3 | 14 | - | many | CASSFLPGFTEAFF | TGTGCCAGCAGCTTTCTGCCAGGGTTCACTGAAGCTTTCTTT
TRBJ1-1 | TRBV18 | 14 | - | many | CASSATAMNTEAFF | TGTGCCAGCTCAGCGACAGCTATGAACACTGAAGCTTTCTTT
TRBJ1-1 | TRBV19 | 16 | TRBD1 | - | CASRRLSGTVWPEAFF | TGTGCCAGTAGACGACTCTCCGGGACAGTGTGGCCTGAAGCTTTCTTT
TRBJ2-1 | TRBV2 | 12 | - | few | CARGGSGGEQFF | TGTGCCAGGGGAGGTTCAGGAGGTGAGCAGTTCTTC
TRBJ1-3 | TRBV11-2 | 15 | - | - | CASSSLQDSGNTIYF | TGTGCCAGCAGCTCCCTACAAGACTCTGGAAACACCATATATTTT